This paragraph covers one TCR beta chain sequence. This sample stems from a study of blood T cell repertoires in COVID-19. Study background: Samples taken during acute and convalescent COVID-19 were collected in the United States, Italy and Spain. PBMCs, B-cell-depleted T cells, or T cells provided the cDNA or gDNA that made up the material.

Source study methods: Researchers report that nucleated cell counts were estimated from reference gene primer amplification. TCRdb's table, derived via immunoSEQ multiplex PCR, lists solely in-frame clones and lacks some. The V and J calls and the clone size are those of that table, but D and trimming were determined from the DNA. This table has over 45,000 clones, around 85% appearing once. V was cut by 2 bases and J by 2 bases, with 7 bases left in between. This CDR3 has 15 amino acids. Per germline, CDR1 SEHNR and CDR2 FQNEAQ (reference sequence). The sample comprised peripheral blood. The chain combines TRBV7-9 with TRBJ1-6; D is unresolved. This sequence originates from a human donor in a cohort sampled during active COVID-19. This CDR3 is CASSLSGTYNSPLHF. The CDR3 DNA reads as TGTGCCAGCAGCTTAAGTGGCACCTATAATTCACCCCTCCACTTT.